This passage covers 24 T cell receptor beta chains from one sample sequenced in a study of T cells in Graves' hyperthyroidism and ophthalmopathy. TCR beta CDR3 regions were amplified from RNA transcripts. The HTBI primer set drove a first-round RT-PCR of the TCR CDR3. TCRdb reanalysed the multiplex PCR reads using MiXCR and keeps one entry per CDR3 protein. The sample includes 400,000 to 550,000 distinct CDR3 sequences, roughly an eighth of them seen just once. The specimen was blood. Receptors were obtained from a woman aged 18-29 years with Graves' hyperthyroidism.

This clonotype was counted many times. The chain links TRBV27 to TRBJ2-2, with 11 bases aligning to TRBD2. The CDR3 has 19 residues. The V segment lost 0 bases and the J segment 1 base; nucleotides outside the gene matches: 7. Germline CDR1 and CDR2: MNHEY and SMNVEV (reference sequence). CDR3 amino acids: CASSLSTSGMYWNTGELFF. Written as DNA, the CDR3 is TGTGCCAGCAGTTTATCGACTAGCGGGATGTATTGGAACACCGGGGAGCTGTTTTTT.

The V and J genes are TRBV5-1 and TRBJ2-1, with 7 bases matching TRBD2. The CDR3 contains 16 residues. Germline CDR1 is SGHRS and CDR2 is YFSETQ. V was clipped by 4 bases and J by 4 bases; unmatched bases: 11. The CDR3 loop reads CASSPPGASGYNEQFF. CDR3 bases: TGCGCCAGCAGCCCTCCCGGAGCTAGCGGTTACAATGAGCAGTTCTTC.

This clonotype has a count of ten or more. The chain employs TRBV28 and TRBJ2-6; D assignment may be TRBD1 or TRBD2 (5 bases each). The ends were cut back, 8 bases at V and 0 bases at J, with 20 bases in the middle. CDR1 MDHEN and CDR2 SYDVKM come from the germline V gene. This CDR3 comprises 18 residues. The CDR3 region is CASGSPGRASSGANVLTF. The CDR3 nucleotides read TGTGCCAGCGGATCGCCGGGACGTGCGTCCTCTGGGGCCAACGTCCTGACTTTC.

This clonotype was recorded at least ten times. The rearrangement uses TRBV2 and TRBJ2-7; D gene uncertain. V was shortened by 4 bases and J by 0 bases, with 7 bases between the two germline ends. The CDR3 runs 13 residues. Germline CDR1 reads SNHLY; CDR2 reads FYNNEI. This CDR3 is CASSVKISYEQYV. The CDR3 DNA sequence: TGTGCCAGCAGTGTAAAGATCTCCTACGAGCAGTACGTC.

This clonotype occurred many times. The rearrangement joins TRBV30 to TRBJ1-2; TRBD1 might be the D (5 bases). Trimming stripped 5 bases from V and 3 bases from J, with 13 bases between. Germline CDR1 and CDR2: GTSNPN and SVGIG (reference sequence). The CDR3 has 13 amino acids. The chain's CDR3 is CAWGTSLYYGYTF. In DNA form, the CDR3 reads TGTGCCTGGGGGACTTCACTCTACTATGGCTACACCTTC.

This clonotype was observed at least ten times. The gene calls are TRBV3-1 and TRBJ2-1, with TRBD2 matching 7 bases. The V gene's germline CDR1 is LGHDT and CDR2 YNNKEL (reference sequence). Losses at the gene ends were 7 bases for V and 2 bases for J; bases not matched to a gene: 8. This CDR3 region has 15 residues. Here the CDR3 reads CASKDGAGAYNEQFF. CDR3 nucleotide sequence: TGTGCCAGCAAAGACGGGGCGGGGGCCTACAATGAGCAGTTCTTC.

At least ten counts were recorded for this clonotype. CDR3 amino acids: CASSLKGGIEQFF. Here the CDR3 DNA reads TGTGCCAGCAGTTTAAAGGGCGGGATTGAGCAGTTCTTC. The V and J genes are TRBV12-3 or TRBV12-4 and TRBJ2-1, with D perhaps matching TRBD2 (6 bases). Trimming shortened V by 2 bases and J by 9 bases, and 11 bases separated the two germline ends. The CDR3 loop spans 13 amino acids.

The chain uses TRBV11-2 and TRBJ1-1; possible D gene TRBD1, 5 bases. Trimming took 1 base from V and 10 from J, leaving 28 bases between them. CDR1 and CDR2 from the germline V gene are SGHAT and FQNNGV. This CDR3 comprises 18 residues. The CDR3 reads CASSLAAGPILGLGLAFF. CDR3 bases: TGTGCCAGCAGCTTAGCGGCAGGCCCGATATTGGGGCTAGGTTTAGCTTTCTTT.

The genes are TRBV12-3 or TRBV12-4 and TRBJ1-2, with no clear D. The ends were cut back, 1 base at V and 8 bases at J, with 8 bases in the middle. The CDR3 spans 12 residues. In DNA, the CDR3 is TGTGCCAGCAGTTTAGGGAGGCTGGGCTACACCTTC. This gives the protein CASSLGRLGYTF.

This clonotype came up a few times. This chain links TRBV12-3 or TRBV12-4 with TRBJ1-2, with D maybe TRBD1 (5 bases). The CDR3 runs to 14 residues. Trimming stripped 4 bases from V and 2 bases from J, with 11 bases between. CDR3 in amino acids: CASSWLTENYGYTF. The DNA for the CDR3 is TGTGCCAGCAGTTGGTTGACAGAAAACTATGGCTACACCTTC.

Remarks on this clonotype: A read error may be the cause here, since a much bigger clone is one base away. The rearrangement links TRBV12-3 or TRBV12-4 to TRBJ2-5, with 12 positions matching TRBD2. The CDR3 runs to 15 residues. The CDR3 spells CASRRTSGDQETQHF. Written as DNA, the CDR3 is TGTGCCAGCAGGCGGACTAGCGGGGACCAAGAGACCCAGCACTTC.

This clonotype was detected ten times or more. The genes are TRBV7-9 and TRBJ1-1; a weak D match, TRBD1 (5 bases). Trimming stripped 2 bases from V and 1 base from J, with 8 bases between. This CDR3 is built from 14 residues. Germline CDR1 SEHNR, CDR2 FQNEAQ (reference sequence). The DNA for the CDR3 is TGTGCCAGCAGCTTAATGGGACCGAACACTGAAGCTTTCTTT. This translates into CASSLMGPNTEAFF.

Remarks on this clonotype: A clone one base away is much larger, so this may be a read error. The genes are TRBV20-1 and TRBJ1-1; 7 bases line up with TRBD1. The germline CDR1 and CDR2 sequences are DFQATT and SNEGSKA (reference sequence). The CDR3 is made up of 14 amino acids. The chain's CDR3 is CGARGTDKQVEAFF. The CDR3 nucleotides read TGCGGTGCTAGAGGGACAGATAAACAAGTTGAAGCTTTCTTT.

For the CDR3, the DNA is TGTGCCAGCAGCCCGGGACTACAAGCAGATACGCAGTATTTT. This gives the protein CASSPGLQADTQYF. The chain carries TRBV6-4 and TRBJ2-3; 7 nucleotides align to TRBD2. The germline V gene encodes CDR1 MRHNA and CDR2 SNTAGT. V gave up 6 bases and J gave up 4 bases; unmatched junction bases: 7. The CDR3 consists of 14 residues.

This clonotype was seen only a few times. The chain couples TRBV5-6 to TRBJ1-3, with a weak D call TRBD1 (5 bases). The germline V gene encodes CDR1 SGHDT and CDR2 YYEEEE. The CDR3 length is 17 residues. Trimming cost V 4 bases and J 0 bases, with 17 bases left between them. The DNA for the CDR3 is TGTGCCAGCAGCCACGGGGGGATGGGCCACTCTGGAAACACCATATATTTT. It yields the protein CASSHGGMGHSGNTIYF.

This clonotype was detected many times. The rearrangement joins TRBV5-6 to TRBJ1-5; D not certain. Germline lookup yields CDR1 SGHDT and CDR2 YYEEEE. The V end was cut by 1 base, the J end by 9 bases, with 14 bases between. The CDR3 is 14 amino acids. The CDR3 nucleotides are TGTGCCAGCAGCTTGAGGCAGTATAGAGGGCCCCAGCATTTT. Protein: CASSLRQYRGPQHF.

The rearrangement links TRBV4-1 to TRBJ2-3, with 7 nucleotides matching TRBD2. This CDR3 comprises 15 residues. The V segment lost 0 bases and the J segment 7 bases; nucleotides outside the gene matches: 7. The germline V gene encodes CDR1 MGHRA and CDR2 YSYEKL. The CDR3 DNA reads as TGCGCCAGCAGCCAAGAATCCCTTAGCGGGTATACGCAGTATTTT. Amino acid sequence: CASSQESLSGYTQYF.

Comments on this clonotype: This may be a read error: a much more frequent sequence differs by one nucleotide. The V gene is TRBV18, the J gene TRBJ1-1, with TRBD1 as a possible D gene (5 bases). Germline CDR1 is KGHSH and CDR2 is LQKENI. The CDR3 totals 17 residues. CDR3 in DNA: TGTACCAGCTCACCACCCCCATACTTACCGGGGGAAACTGAAGCTTTCTTT. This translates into CTSSPPPYLPGETEAFF.

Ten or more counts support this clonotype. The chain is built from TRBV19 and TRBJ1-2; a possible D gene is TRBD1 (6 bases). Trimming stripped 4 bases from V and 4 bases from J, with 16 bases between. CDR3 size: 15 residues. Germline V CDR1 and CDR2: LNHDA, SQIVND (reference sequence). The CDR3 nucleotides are TGTGCCAGTAGTACGCAGGACAGTTTCTTCTATGGCTACACCTTC. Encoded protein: CASSTQDSFFYGYTF.

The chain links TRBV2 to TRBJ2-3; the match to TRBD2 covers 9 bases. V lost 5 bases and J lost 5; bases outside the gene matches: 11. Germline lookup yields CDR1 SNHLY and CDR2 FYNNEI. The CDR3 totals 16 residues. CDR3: CASSREASGTRDTQYF. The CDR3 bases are TGTGCCAGCAGTCGGGAGGCTAGCGGGACTAGAGATACGCAGTATTTT.

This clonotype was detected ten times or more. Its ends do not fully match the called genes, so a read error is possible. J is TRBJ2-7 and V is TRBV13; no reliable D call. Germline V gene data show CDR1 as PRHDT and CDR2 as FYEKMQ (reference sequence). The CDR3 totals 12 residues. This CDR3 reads CASSVGLREQYF. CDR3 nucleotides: TGTGCCAGCAGCGTAGGGTTGAGAGAGCAGTACTTC.

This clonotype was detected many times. CDR3 amino acids: CASRNGGTNEKLFF. The CDR3 region has the DNA TGTGCCAGCCGGAATGGGGGTACTAATGAAAAACTGTTTTTT. V is TRBV28 and J is TRBJ1-4; D might be TRBD1 (5 bases). In germline, CDR1 is MDHEN, CDR2 SYDVKM. This CDR3 is built from 14 residues. Trimming left V 8 bases short and J 2 bases short, with 12 bases between.

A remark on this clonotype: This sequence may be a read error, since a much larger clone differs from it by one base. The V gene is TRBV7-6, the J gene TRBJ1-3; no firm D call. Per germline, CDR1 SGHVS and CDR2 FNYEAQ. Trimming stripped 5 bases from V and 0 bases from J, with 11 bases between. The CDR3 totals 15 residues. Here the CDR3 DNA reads TGTGCCAGCAGCGTAGATGGCGCCTCTGGAAACACCATATATTTT. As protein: CASSVDGASGNTIYF.

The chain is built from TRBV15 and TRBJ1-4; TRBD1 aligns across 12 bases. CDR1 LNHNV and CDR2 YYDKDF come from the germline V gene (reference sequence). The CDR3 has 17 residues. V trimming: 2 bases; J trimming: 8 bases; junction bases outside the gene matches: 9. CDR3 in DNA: TGTGCCACCAGCAGATTGGGGACAGGGGGCGCAGGGGAAAAACTGTTTTTT. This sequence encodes CATSRLGTGGAGEKLFF. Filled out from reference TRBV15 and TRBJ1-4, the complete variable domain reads DAMVIQNPRYQVTQFGKPVTLSCSQTLNHNVMYWYQQKSSQAPKLLFHYYDKDFNNEADTPDNFQSRRPNTSFCFLDIRSPGLGDTAMYLCATSRLGTGGAGEKLFFGSGTQLSVL.